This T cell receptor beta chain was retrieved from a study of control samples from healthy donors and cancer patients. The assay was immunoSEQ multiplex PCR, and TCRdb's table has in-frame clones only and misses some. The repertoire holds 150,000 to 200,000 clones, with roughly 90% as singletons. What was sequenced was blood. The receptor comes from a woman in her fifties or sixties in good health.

CDR3 in DNA: TGTGCCAGCAGCCAAGATCTACAGCGGGGGGGCACCGGGGAGCTGTTTTTT. Its translation is CASSQDLQRGGTGELFF. V is TRBV3-1 (or the pseudogene TRBV3-2) and J is TRBJ2-2; 10 bases fit TRBD2. Germline V gives CDR1 LGHDT, CDR2 YNNKEL (reference sequence). Trimming took 0 bases from V and 4 from J; bases not matched to a gene: 5. The CDR3 length is 17 residues.